These 19 T cell receptor beta chains were sequenced from one sample in a study of response to subunit inactivated influenza vaccine (dated by TCRdb to the late 2010s). The library was obtained by RT-PCR. Sequencing was carried out with an Illumina HiSeq 2500. Starting from the raw public reads, TCRdb applied fastp trimming at Q25, assembled clones with MiXCR and retained in-frame beta chains. Here each entry gathers all rows of one CDR3 protein and keeps the most common genes and DNA. This sample holds some 520,000 distinct CDR3 sequences; 15% to 20% were observed only once. About 3% of the sample is held by the ten biggest clonotypes. Source: CD4+ T cells sorted from PBMCs, taken roughly 24 months after vaccination. These receptors were obtained from a man aged 45 to 75 who received an inactivated influenza vaccine. Donor details come from another sample of the same person, matched by shared clones.

The rearrangement links TRBV10-1 to TRBJ2-2; no clear D gene. V was pared by 6 bases and J by 1 base, with 9 bases between. CDR3 length equals 14 residues. Germline lookup yields CDR1 WNHNN and CDR2 SYGVQD (reference sequence). CDR3 residues: CASRDQRNTGELFF. Written as DNA, the CDR3 is TGCGCCAGCAGAGATCAACGGAACACCGGGGAGCTGTTTTTT.

The rearrangement links TRBV7-8 to TRBJ1-2; D possibly corresponds to TRBD1 (5 bases). The CDR3 extends over 13 amino acids. The V end was cut by 4 bases, the J end by 4 bases, with 10 bases between. Germline values: CDR1 SGHVS, CDR2 FQNEAQ. CDR3 sequence: CASSSGPSYGYTF. The CDR3 nucleotides read TGTGCCAGCAGCTCGGGACCGAGCTATGGCTACACCTTC.

This rearrangement joins TRBV20-1 to TRBJ1-4; no definite D call. There are 14 residues in the CDR3. V lost 3 bases and J 6 bases, leaving 14 bases between the germline ends. The germline CDR1 and CDR2 sequences are DFQATT and SNEGSKA (reference sequence). The CDR3 DNA reads TGCAGTGCTAGGCTCGGACCGAAGGATGAAAAACTGTTTTTT. Its protein is CSARLGPKDEKLFF.

J is TRBJ1-6 and V is TRBV12-3 or TRBV12-4, with D possibly TRBD1 on 6 matching bases. Trimming removed 3 bases from V and 6 bases from J, with 9 bases in between. The CDR3 runs to 14 residues. CDR3 residues: CASSFGQRNSPLHF. CDR3 nucleotide sequence: TGTGCCAGCAGTTTCGGACAGCGTAATTCACCCCTCCACTTT.

The count of this clonotype is one. CDR3 nucleotide sequence: TGTGCCAGCAGCCGTGCGGGGGTGCAAGAGACCCAGTACTTC. It translates to CASSRAGVQETQYF. The chain uses TRBV7-2 and TRBJ2-5; TRBD2 matches at 7 bases. Per the germline V gene, CDR1 is SGHTA and CDR2 is FQGNSA. Unmatched junction bases numbered 5, after V lost 5 bases and J lost 2 bases. The CDR3 has 14 residues.

V and J are TRBV24-1 and TRBJ1-2, with D maybe TRBD1 (5 bases). The CDR3 has 13 amino acids. Germline V gives CDR1 KGHDR, CDR2 SFDVKD. The germline V and J ends were trimmed by 5 bases and 3 bases, with 9 bases remaining between them. CDR3 amino acids: CATSGVGDYGYTF. As DNA, the CDR3 is TGTGCCACCAGTGGTGTAGGGGACTATGGCTACACCTTC.

This clonotype came up many times. The chain is built from TRBV5-1 and TRBJ2-1, with D perhaps TRBD1 (5 bases). V was clipped by 5 bases and J by 8 bases, with 17 bases between them. Germline V lookup: CDR1 SGHRS, CDR2 YFSETQ. The CDR3 spans 14 residues. For the CDR3, the DNA is TGCGCCAGCAGTAAAGGCAGGGCGGTTTATGAGCAGTTCTTC. This encodes CASSKGRAVYEQFF.

This clonotype was picked up a small number of times. The chain uses TRBV20-1 and TRBJ1-1; D gene ambiguous. V dropped 6 bases and J dropped 0 bases, with 8 bases sitting between them. Germline V CDR1 and CDR2: DFQATT, SNEGSKA (reference sequence). This CDR3 comprises 12 residues. The CDR3: CSAVKMNTEAFF. DNA for the CDR3: TGCAGTGCCGTGAAGATGAACACTGAAGCTTTCTTT.

The J gene is TRBJ1-1, the V gene TRBV7-2, with D maybe TRBD1 (6 bases). The CDR3 is 14 amino acids. Trimming shortened V by 6 bases and J by 6 bases, and 17 bases separated the two germline ends. The germline V gene encodes CDR1 SGHTA and CDR2 FQGNSA. CDR3 coding DNA: TGTGCCAGCAGGCAAGGGTTAGGACAGCCTGAAGCTTTCTTT. Translation gives CASRQGLGQPEAFF.

This clonotype has more than one count but fewer than ten. The rearrangement links TRBV5-1 to TRBJ2-3; tentatively, D is TRBD1 or TRBD2 (5 bases each). Germline assignment: CDR1 SGHRS and CDR2 YFSETQ. V was trimmed by 3 bases and J by 2 bases, leaving 13 bases between them. The CDR3 extends over 15 amino acids. The DNA for the CDR3 is TGCGCCAGCAGCTGGGACGGGGACCTCACAGATACGCAGTATTTT. Amino acid sequence: CASSWDGDLTDTQYF. The entire variable domain, with the rest obtained from reference TRBV5-1 and TRBJ2-3, is as follows: KAGVTQTPRYLIKTRGQQVTLSCSPISGHRSVSWYQQTPGQGLQFLFEYFSETQRNKGNFPGRFSGRQFSNSRSEMNVSTLELGDSALYLCASSWDGDLTDTQYFGPGTRLTVL.

This clonotype has just a few counts. The V and J genes are TRBV28 and TRBJ1-5, with TRBD1 matching over 7 bases. The CDR3 spans 15 residues. Germline values: CDR1 MDHEN, CDR2 SYDVKM. The J segment lost 4 bases and the V segment lost 2 bases, leaving 5 bases of the junction unmatched. Written as DNA, the CDR3 is TGTGCCAGCAGTTTAGCGCAGGGGGTGAATCAGCCCCAGCATTTT. Protein sequence: CASSLAQGVNQPQHF.

This clonotype was observed a handful of times. This chain joins TRBV6-1 and TRBJ1-2, with no clear D. Trimming stripped 1 base from V and 5 bases from J, with 8 bases between. The CDR3 totals 13 residues. Germline assignment: CDR1 MNHNS and CDR2 SASEGT. The CDR3: CASSEGVGYGYTF. DNA of the CDR3: TGTGCCAGCAGTGAAGGGGTCGGTTATGGCTACACCTTC.

As regards this clonotype: A read error is possible here, since a much larger clone lies one base away. The gene calls are TRBV5-6 and TRBJ2-3, with unresolved D. The CDR3 is made up of 15 amino acids. Between the trimmed V and J ends, which lost 3 bases and 0 bases, there was a span of 11 bases. Germline V CDR1 and CDR2: SGHDT, YYEEEE. This CDR3 is CASSSPVKSTDTQYF. The CDR3 DNA reads as TGTGCCAGCAGCTCACCCGTGAAAAGCACAGATACGCAGTATTTT.

This clonotype has more than one count but fewer than ten. The rearrangement joins TRBV4-3 to TRBJ2-4, with 9 nucleotides matching TRBD2. V dropped 2 bases and J dropped 6; count of bases not matched to a gene: 8. Germline CDR1 LGHNA, CDR2 YSLEER. The CDR3 contains 16 residues. In nucleotides, the CDR3 is TGCGCCAGCAGCCAATTAGCGGGAGAAAGCTTAAACATTCAGTACTTC. Its translation: CASSQLAGESLNIQYF.

This chain connects TRBV12-3 or TRBV12-4 to TRBJ2-4, with a possible D match to TRBD1 (5 bases). The V and J ends lost 2 bases and 1 base respectively, with 15 bases between them. CDR3 length equals 17 residues. Here the CDR3 reads CASSLFGQGLAKNIQYF. In nucleotides, the CDR3 is TGTGCCAGCAGTTTATTCGGGCAGGGTTTGGCCAAAAACATTCAGTACTTC.

There are many counts of this clonotype. The chain joins TRBV5-1 to TRBJ2-5, with a possible D match to TRBD1 (6 bases). This CDR3 comprises 14 residues. In germline, CDR1 is SGHRS, CDR2 YFSETQ. The V and J ends lost 0 bases and 4 bases respectively, with 10 bases between them. The CDR3 spells CASSLDRAGETQYF. CDR3 sequence (DNA): TGCGCCAGCAGCTTGGACAGGGCTGGAGAGACCCAGTACTTC. The variable domain in full, completed from reference TRBV5-1 and TRBJ2-5, reads KAGVTQTPRYLIKTRGQQVTLSCSPISGHRSVSWYQQTPGQGLQFLFEYFSETQRNKGNFPGRFSGRQFSNSRSEMNVSTLELGDSALYLCASSLDRAGETQYFGPGTRLLVL.

This clonotype was counted only a few times. V gene TRBV12-3 or TRBV12-4 combines with J gene TRBJ1-2; the D is unclear. V was shortened by 5 bases and J by 2 bases, with 12 bases between the two germline ends. CDR3 length: 14 residues. The CDR3 bases are TGTGCCAGCAGTCTTAACCCTAGGAACTATGGCTACACCTTC. Amino acids: CASSLNPRNYGYTF.

This chain links TRBV6-5 with TRBJ1-2; D gene uncertain. Trimming took off 6 bases at V and 6 bases at J, with 11 bases between the two ends. This CDR3 region has 12 residues. Germline CDR1 and CDR2: MNHEY and SVGAGI. This CDR3 reads CASSRYGDGYTF. CDR3 DNA: TGTGCCAGCAGCCGTTATGGGGATGGCTACACCTTC.

At least ten counts were recorded for this clonotype. The chain employs TRBV20-1 and TRBJ2-3; no firm D call. V dropped 1 base and J dropped 3 bases, with 5 bases sitting between them. CDR3 length: 12 residues. In germline, CDR1 is DFQATT, CDR2 SNEGSKA (reference sequence). The CDR3 sequence: CSARGTTDTQYF. The CDR3 DNA reads as TGCAGTGCTAGAGGCACAACAGATACGCAGTATTTT.